This T cell receptor beta chain emerged from a study of blood T cell repertoires in COVID-19. Study context: The origin of the acute and convalescent COVID-19 samples was the United States, Italy and Spain.

Source study methods: For nucleated cells, counts were estimated from reference gene primer amplification. Produced via immunoSEQ multiplex PCR; TCRdb's table is partial and in-frame only. D and trimming were read from the DNA, whereas the V and J calls and clone size are those reported in that table. The sample records about 43,000 clones, around 89% being singletons. V was trimmed by 1 base and J by 6 bases, leaving 8 bases between them. This CDR3 is built from 13 residues. Looked up from germline, CDR1 is SGHNT and CDR2 is YYREEE (reference sequence). The clonotype was recovered from a human donor in a cohort sampled during active COVID-19. The chain has TRBV5-4 and TRBJ2-1; possible D gene TRBD1, 6 bases. Sequences were obtained from peripheral blood. CDR3 sequence reads: CASSLTGSNEQFF. DNA of the CDR3: TGTGCCAGCAGCTTGACAGGGTCCAATGAGCAGTTCTTC.